This T cell receptor beta chain was profiled in a study of memory B cells and T cells in multiple sclerosis. Germline-derived CDR1 and CDR2 are MNHEY and SVGAGI. Trimming shortened V by 2 bases and J by 1 base, and 9 bases separated the two germline ends. The CDR3 is made up of 14 amino acids. Study-wide results and caveats: Compartments had unequal clone-set sizes, affecting shared clonotype counts.

Separate sequencing covered autoproliferating (CFSE-dim) and non-proliferating (CFSE-high) T cells from stimulus-free culture. 5x10^7 CFSE-labeled PBMCs were cultured six to seven days unstimulated, then replicate wells were pooled. The PBMCs received about 0.45 uM CFSE and serum-free culture with no added stimuli. Profiled with immunoSEQ multiplex PCR; TCRdb holds only in-frame clones, not every one. The table includes 32,000 or so clones, 86% detected once. Worth noting for this clone: Its antigen is as yet unknown.

The chain carries TRBV6-5 and TRBJ2-7, with D possibly matching TRBD2 (6 bases). This receptor was taken from a human donor with multiple sclerosis. The sample comprised PBMCs from blood kept in culture. The CDR3 here is CASSYREWSYEQYF. In DNA, the CDR3 is TGTGCCAGCAGTTACCGGGAGTGGTCCTACGAGCAGTACTTC.